This T cell receptor (beta chain) comes out of a study of T cells in women clearing cervical HPV infection. Study at large: With HLA typing for only a few women, HLA confounding remains possible. General observations from the study: Repertoire richness, not evenness, was significantly elevated in CIN3+ cases versus controls. Cases and controls were distinguished at AUC about 0.79 by richness and V genes.

In the case of this clone: The antigen remains undetermined.

Average input was roughly 1,200 ng genomic DNA for immunoSEQ TCR beta CDR3 amplification. The repertoire was sequenced with immunoSEQ multiplex PCR; TCRdb's copy has only in-frame clones and lacks some. The clone table shows 25,000 to 35,000 clones, with the ten largest holding under 25%. The sequenced sample consisted of blood buffy coat. This sequence was found in a woman aged 18 to 75 with a cervical HPV16 infection that either progressed to CIN3+ or cleared (not recorded which).

CDR3 sequence: CASLMTGLAGRHTQYF. The sequenced part of the CDR3 DNA is TGTGCCTCTCTGATGACGGGACTAGCGGGCCGCCACACG. J is TRBJ2-3 and V is TRBV30; 12 nucleotides line up with TRBD2. The DNA ends 3 residues before the CDR3 does, and the rest of the CDR3 is filled in from the germline J gene. CDR3 length equals 16 residues. Per the germline V gene, CDR1 is GTSNPN and CDR2 is SVGIG (reference sequence).